The 28 T cell receptor beta chains below were found in one sample sequenced in a study of spatial heterogeneity in lung cancer. Study-wide findings and caveats: Counts that tracked tumor mutation counts were those of expanded intratumoral alpha and beta TCRs.

Which antigens these TCRs recognize remains unknown. TCRdb reprocessed the 5' RACE reads with MiXCR, giving one entry per CDR3 protein. This table holds some 2,300 distinct CDR3 sequences, roughly a fifth found once. As to time point: sample taken at primary tumor resection. The sample consisted of lung tumor tissue, taken at surgery. The receptors stem from a male donor with early-stage non-small cell lung cancer.

In its sample, this clonotype is hyperexpanded. Within a library made for alpha chains, this beta chain is off target, and its count is uninformative. The chain is built from TRBV10-3 and TRBJ2-2; D is undetermined. The CDR3 has 14 residues. Trimming pared 2 bases from V and 9 bases from J, leaving 13 bases between. Germline CDR1 is ENHRY and CDR2 is SYGVKD. The CDR3 nucleotides read TGTGCCATCAGTGAGGAGACCCCGAACCGGGAGCTGTTTTTT. This encodes CAISEETPNRELFF.

About this clonotype itself: A library made for alpha chains picked up this beta chain off target, so its size means little. The CDR3 loop is CASSYRAPETGELFF. CDR3 nucleotides: TGTGCCAGCAGCTACCGGGCCCCAGAGACCGGGGAGCTGTTTTTT. V is TRBV7-9 and J is TRBJ2-2; D is unclear. The CDR3 has 15 residues. Trimming cost V 4 bases and J 5 bases, with 14 bases left between them. Germline CDR1 reads SEHNR; CDR2 reads FQNEAQ (reference sequence). Supplemented by reference TRBV7-9 and TRBJ2-2, the full variable domain reads DTGVSQNPRHKITKRGQNVTFRCDPISEHNRLYWYRQTLGQGPEFLTYFQNEAQLEKSRLLSDRFSAERPKGSFSTLEIQRTEQGDSAMYLCASSYRAPETGELFFGEGSRLTVL.

In this sample, this clonotype is hyperexpanded. For a library built for alpha chains, this beta chain is a stray read; little rests on its size. The gene calls are TRBV2 and TRBJ2-3; unclear D gene. This CDR3 region has 14 residues. The V end was cut by 5 bases, the J end by 1 base, with 10 bases between. The germline V gene has CDR1 SNHLY and CDR2 FYNNEI. CDR3 region: CASSYALGTDTQYF. The CDR3 DNA is TGTGCCAGCAGTTATGCTTTGGGCACAGATACGCAGTATTTT.

This clonotype was detected many times. The library was built for alpha chains, so this beta chain is an off-target read and its size means little. V usage is TRBV5-6 and J usage is TRBJ1-1; D ambiguous. The germline CDR1 and CDR2 sequences are SGHDT and YYEEEE. V lost 4 bases to trimming and J lost 0 bases, with 10 bases between them. The CDR3 totals 14 residues. The CDR3 loop reads CASSRTVMNTEAFF. The CDR3 DNA follows: TGTGCCAGCAGCCGGACGGTAATGAACACTGAAGCTTTCTTT.

This clonotype showed up just a few times. This beta chain is a stray sequence in a library constructed for alpha chains; its clone size is not meaningful. The chain links TRBV20-1 to TRBJ1-2; D remains unclear. CDR1 and CDR2 (germline): DFQATT, SNEGSKA (reference sequence). Trimming cost V 1 base and J 1 base, with 4 bases left between them. This CDR3 contains 12 residues. Here the CDR3 DNA reads TGCAGTGCTAGAGTGCATAACTATGGCTACACCTTC. It translates to CSARVHNYGYTF.

This clonotype has a handful of counts. Since it is a stray read in a library aimed at alpha chains, this beta chain has a size that is not meaningful. The chain joins TRBV3-1 to TRBJ2-3; 9 nucleotides line up with TRBD2. The CDR3 is made up of 15 amino acids. V gave up 1 base and J gave up 1 base; unmatched junction bases: 0. CDR1 LGHDT and CDR2 YNNKEL come from the germline V gene (reference sequence). The CDR3 DNA reads as TGTGCCAGCAGCCAAGGGACTAGCGGCACAGATACGCAGTATTTT. Protein: CASSQGTSGTDTQYF.

In this sample, this clonotype is medium-sized. With the library built for alpha chains, this beta chain is off target and its frequency is not meaningful. The chain couples TRBV7-9 to TRBJ2-2; D remains unclear. From germline, CDR1 is SEHNR and CDR2 FQNEAQ (reference sequence). This CDR3 has 13 residues. Trimming took off 4 bases at V and 6 bases at J, with 9 bases between the two ends. CDR3 protein: CASSYAISGELFF. The CDR3 DNA is TGTGCCAGCAGCTACGCTATATCCGGGGAGCTGTTTTTT.

This clonotype was seen at least ten times. A library made for alpha chains picked up this beta chain off target, so its size means little. This chain joins TRBV28 and TRBJ2-2; D may be TRBD2 (5 bases). The CDR3 loop spans 13 amino acids. V was trimmed by 3 bases and J by 7 bases, leaving 9 bases between them. Germline CDR1 is MDHEN and CDR2 is SYDVKM. The CDR3 DNA is TGTGCCAGCAGTTTGAGGGTTGGCGGGGAGCTGTTTTTT. Its translation is CASSLRVGGELFF.

Ten or more counts support this clonotype. This beta chain is off target for a library built for alpha chains, so its abundance means little. This rearrangement joins TRBV7-9 to TRBJ2-1, with TRBD2 identical over 14 bases. This CDR3 spans 15 amino acids. V lost 6 bases and J lost 7; bases outside the gene matches: 5. The germline V gene has CDR1 SEHNR and CDR2 FQNEAQ (reference sequence). The CDR3 region is CASSLGLAGVNEQFF. Written as DNA, the CDR3 is TGTGCCAGCAGTTTGGGACTAGCGGGAGTGAATGAGCAGTTCTTC.

A note on this clonotype: For a library built for alpha chains, this beta chain is a stray read; little rests on its size. The rearrangement links TRBV27 to TRBJ2-7; D remains unclear. Germline V gives CDR1 MNHEY, CDR2 SMNVEV (reference sequence). This CDR3 spans 14 amino acids. With 5 bases removed from V and 0 bases from J, the gap between germline ends came to 11 bases. CDR3 loop: CASSPRADSYEQYF. CDR3 sequence (DNA): TGTGCCAGCAGTCCCCGGGCCGACTCCTACGAGCAGTACTTC.

As concerns this clonotype: This beta chain slipped into a library made for alpha chains as a stray read, so its size is not meaningful. The chain recombines TRBV20-1 with TRBJ1-2; D call uncertain. The CDR3 totals 13 residues. V was trimmed by 6 bases and J by 0 bases, leaving 11 bases between them. The germline V gene encodes CDR1 DFQATT and CDR2 SNEGSKA (reference sequence). CDR3 sequence reads: CSALTDSNYGYTF. The CDR3 DNA reads TGCAGTGCCCTGACGGACTCTAACTATGGCTACACCTTC.

This clonotype showed up many times. This beta chain appears as a stray read in a library generated for alpha chains; its size is not informative. The V call is TRBV28, the J call TRBJ1-5, with D possibly being TRBD1 (5 bases). V lost 3 bases and J lost 3, with 12 bases in between. The CDR3 runs to 15 residues. Germline CDR1 and CDR2: MDHEN and SYDVKM. CDR3 nucleotides: TGTGCCAGCAGTTTGGGGCAGGGAGTCAATCAGCCCCAGCATTTT. As protein: CASSLGQGVNQPQHF. The full variable domain, with the rest looked up from reference TRBV28 and TRBJ1-5, is DVKVTQSSRYLVKRTGEKVFLECVQDMDHENMFWYRQDPGLGLRLIYFSYDVKMKEKGDIPEGYSVSREKKERFSLILESASTNQTSMYLCASSLGQGVNQPQHFGDGTRLSIL.

This clonotype is labeled large. As an off-target read in a library built for alpha chains, this beta chain has a frequency of little significance. The chain employs TRBV12-3 or TRBV12-4 and TRBJ1-1, with D possibly matching TRBD1 (5 bases). V was cut by 5 bases and J by 5 bases, with 12 bases left in between. The CDR3 spans 13 residues. CDR3 DNA: TGTGCCAGCAGTCGGGGGAGGGGAACTGAAGCTTTCTTT. Translating it yields CASSRGRGTEAFF.

This clonotype is large by share. Since it is a stray read in a library aimed at alpha chains, this beta chain has a size that is not meaningful. This chain links TRBV29-1 with TRBJ1-4; tentative D call: TRBD1 (5 bases). V lost 6 bases to trimming and J lost 8 bases, with 16 bases between them. The CDR3 totals 13 residues. CDR1 and CDR2 (germline): SQVTM, ANQGSEA. In DNA form, the CDR3 reads TGCAGCGTACAAGGGGATATAAGAGAAAAACTGTTTTTT. It codes for CSVQGDIREKLFF. The whole variable domain, filled in from reference TRBV29-1 and TRBJ1-4, reads SAVISQKPSRDICQRGTSLTIQCQVDSQVTMMFWYRQQPGQSLTLIATANQGSEATYESGFVIDKFPISRPNLTFSTLTVSNMSPEDSSIYLCSVQGDIREKLFFGSGTQLSVL.

This clonotype is medium-sized by share. For a library built for alpha chains, this beta chain is a stray read; little rests on its size. The chain carries TRBV6-2 or TRBV6-3 and TRBJ1-2; D ambiguous. The CDR3 covers 17 residues. Germline CDR1 MNHEY, CDR2 SVGEGT. V was clipped by 4 bases and J by 2 bases, with 20 bases between them. In DNA form, the CDR3 reads TGTGCCAGCAGTTTTTCCTCCGGGGTAGTGAAGAACTATGGCTACACCTTC. It translates to CASSFSSGVVKNYGYTF.

A word on this clonotype: As an off-target read in a library built for alpha chains, this beta chain has a frequency of little significance. The chain joins TRBV29-1 to TRBJ1-1; 8 bases are shared with TRBD1. With 4 bases clipped from V and 8 bases from J, the junction kept 3 bases outside the gene matches. The CDR3 runs 11 residues. CDR1 SQVTM and CDR2 ANQGSEA come from the germline V gene. The CDR3 protein is CSVAWTGEAFF. In nucleotides, the CDR3 is TGCAGCGTTGCCTGGACAGGGGAAGCTTTCTTT.

On this clonotype: A single base separates this from a much larger clone, so it may be a read error. The library was prepared for alpha chains; this beta chain is a stray read, so its frequency means little. The chain links TRBV6-2 or TRBV6-3 to TRBJ1-5; D not certain. The CDR3 is 13 residues long. Germline values: CDR1 MNHEY, CDR2 SVGEGT. The CDR3 reads CASSYQGHQPQLF. CDR3 DNA: TGTGCCAGCAGTTACCAAGGGCATCAGCCCCAGCTTTTT.

This clonotype was counted many times. This beta chain is a stray read from a library made for alpha chains; its abundance is not meaningful. The chain links TRBV6-6 to TRBJ1-1, with D tentatively TRBD1 (6 bases). The V and J ends lost 5 bases and 5 bases respectively, with 9 bases between them. Germline V CDR1 and CDR2: MNHNY, SVGAGI (reference sequence). This CDR3 is built from 12 residues. In DNA form, the CDR3 reads TGTGCCAGCAGTACAGGGAAAACTGAAGCTTTCTTT. It encodes CASSTGKTEAFF.

This clonotype is large (0.1 to 1%). Being off target in a library aimed at alpha chains, this beta chain has a size of little meaning. J is TRBJ1-6 and V is TRBV11-2; D unresolved. Looked up from germline, CDR1 is SGHAT and CDR2 is FQNNGV. Trimming stripped 4 bases from V and 13 bases from J, with 11 bases between. The CDR3 is 12 residues long. DNA for the CDR3: TGTGCCAGCAGCTCCAATGACCGTCCCCTCCACTTT. Translation: CASSSNDRPLHF.

With regard to this clonotype: Since it is a stray read in a library aimed at alpha chains, this beta chain has a size that is not meaningful. The chain combines TRBV7-9 with TRBJ1-1; possible D gene TRBD1, 5 bases. The CDR3 has 15 amino acids. Germline lookup yields CDR1 SEHNR and CDR2 FQNEAQ (reference sequence). Trimming took off 5 bases at V and 1 base at J, with 14 bases between the two ends. CDR3 in amino acids: CASSRDPSRNTEAFF. The CDR3 DNA reads TGTGCCAGCAGCCGGGACCCTTCCCGGAACACTGAAGCTTTCTTT.

Concerning this clonotype itself: In a library made to pick up alpha chains, this beta chain is a stray read with a size that means little. J is TRBJ2-7 and V is TRBV6-1; D uncertain. The V and J ends lost 3 bases and 3 bases respectively, with 12 bases between them. Germline V gene data show CDR1 as MNHNS and CDR2 as SASEGT. CDR3 size: 14 residues. CDR3 protein: CASSDFQSFYEQYF. The CDR3 nucleotides read TGTGCCAGCAGTGACTTTCAGTCGTTCTACGAGCAGTACTTC.

About this clonotype itself: This beta chain came through as a stray read in a library set up for alpha chains, and its size says little. The DNA of the CDR3 is TGTGCCAGCAGCTCCGGGACTAGCGGCAATGAGCAGTTCTTC. Encoded protein: CASSSGTSGNEQFF. The V gene is TRBV7-9, the J gene TRBJ2-1, with TRBD2 identical over 11 bases. Trimming took 4 bases from V and 6 from J; bases not matched to a gene: 2. The CDR3 sequence is 14 residues long. The germline CDR1 and CDR2 sequences are SEHNR and FQNEAQ (reference sequence).

In its sample, this clonotype is medium-sized. For a library built for alpha chains, this beta chain is a stray read; little rests on its size. The gene calls are TRBV10-3 and TRBJ2-1; TRBD2 agrees at 8 bases. V trimming: 3 bases; J trimming: 7 bases; junction bases outside the gene matches: 8. The CDR3 loop spans 15 amino acids. Per germline, CDR1 ENHRY and CDR2 SYGVKD. The CDR3 loop reads CAISDETSVTNEQFF. CDR3 nucleotide sequence: TGTGCCATCAGTGACGAGACTAGCGTTACGAATGAGCAGTTCTTC.

At least ten counts were recorded for this clonotype. A library made for alpha chains picked up this beta chain off target, so its size means little. J is TRBJ2-1 and V is TRBV6-5; the D is unclear. V lost 6 bases and J lost 2, with 20 bases in between. This CDR3 region has 17 residues. Germline values: CDR1 MNHEY, CDR2 SVGAGI. The CDR3 is CASRPLLGKRPYNEQFF. DNA of the CDR3: TGTGCCAGCAGACCGTTGTTGGGAAAAAGGCCCTACAATGAGCAGTTCTTC.

Worth noting for this clonotype: Within a library made for alpha chains, this beta chain is off target, and its count is uninformative. This sequence joins TRBV7-2 and TRBJ2-3, with D unclear. CDR3 length equals 11 residues. The germline gives CDR1 SGHTA, CDR2 FQGNSA. V lost 6 bases, J lost 8 bases, and 9 bases lay in between. The DNA for the CDR3 is TGTGCCAGCAGTCTAACGGGTACGCAGTATTTT. Its translation is CASSLTGTQYF.

This clonotype is judged medium-sized. This beta chain represents an off-target read in a library built for alpha chains; its size is of limited meaning. The chain carries TRBV28 and TRBJ2-7, with D perhaps being TRBD1 or TRBD2 (5 bases each). The CDR3 extends over 12 amino acids. From germline, CDR1 is MDHEN and CDR2 SYDVKM. Trimming removed 0 bases at V and 5 bases at J, with 5 bases between. CDR3 bases: TGTGCCAGCAGTTTATGGGGGGACGAGCAGTACTTC. Its translation: CASSLWGDEQYF.

This clonotype is categorized as medium-sized (0.01 to 0.1%). Because this beta chain is a stray read in a library intended to capture alpha chains, its abundance should not be given much weight. This rearrangement joins TRBV7-9 to TRBJ1-4; D might be TRBD1 (5 bases). With 6 bases removed from V and 8 bases from J, the gap between germline ends came to 13 bases. Germline assignment: CDR1 SEHNR and CDR2 FQNEAQ (reference sequence). The CDR3 sequence is 13 residues long. CDR3 amino acids: CASRRNGGEKLFF. The DNA for the CDR3 is TGTGCCAGCAGACGGAACGGGGGAGAAAAACTGTTTTTT.

This clonotype was recorded at least ten times. This beta chain turned up in a library designed for alpha chains; as an off-target read, its abundance says little. This rearrangement joins TRBV27 to TRBJ2-3; D gene ambiguous. The CDR3 length is 15 residues. The germline V and J ends were trimmed by 7 bases and 0 bases, with 14 bases remaining between them. Germline lookup yields CDR1 MNHEY and CDR2 SMNVEV (reference sequence). This chain's CDR3 is CASTPLGESTDTQYF. CDR3 nucleotide sequence: TGTGCCAGCACCCCCCTTGGAGAGAGCACAGATACGCAGTATTTT.